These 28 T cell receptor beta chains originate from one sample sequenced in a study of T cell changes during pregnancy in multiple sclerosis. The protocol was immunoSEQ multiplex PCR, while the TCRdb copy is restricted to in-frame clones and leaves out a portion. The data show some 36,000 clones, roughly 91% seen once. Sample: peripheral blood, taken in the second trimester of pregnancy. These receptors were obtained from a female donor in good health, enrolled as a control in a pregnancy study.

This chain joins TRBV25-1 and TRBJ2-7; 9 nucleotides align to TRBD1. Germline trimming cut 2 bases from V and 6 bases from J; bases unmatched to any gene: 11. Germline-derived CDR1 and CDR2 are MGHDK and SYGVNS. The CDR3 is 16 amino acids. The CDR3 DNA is TGTGCCAGCAGTGAAGTAGGGGGACAGGGAGCAACCGAGCAGTACTTC. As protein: CASSEVGGQGATEQYF.

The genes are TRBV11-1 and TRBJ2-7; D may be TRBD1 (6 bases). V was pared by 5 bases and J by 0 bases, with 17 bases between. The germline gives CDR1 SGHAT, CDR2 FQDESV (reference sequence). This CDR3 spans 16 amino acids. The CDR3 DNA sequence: TGTGCCAGCAGCGGCCTCACAGGGAATAGCTCCTACGAGCAGTACTTC. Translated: CASSGLTGNSSYEQYF.

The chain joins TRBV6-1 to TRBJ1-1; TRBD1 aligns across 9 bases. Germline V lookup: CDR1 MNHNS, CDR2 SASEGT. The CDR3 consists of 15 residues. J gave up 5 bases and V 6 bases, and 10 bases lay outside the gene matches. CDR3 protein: CASSRDRARGTEAFF. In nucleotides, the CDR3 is TGTGCCAGCAGCAGGGACAGGGCAAGGGGAACTGAAGCTTTCTTT.

CDR3 in DNA: TGTGCCAGCACCACGACAGGGGCTGGCTACACCTTC. Translated: CASTTTGAGYTF. The gene calls are TRBV6-5 and TRBJ1-2; 8 bases are a match to TRBD1. The CDR3 is 12 residues long. Germline V gives CDR1 MNHEY, CDR2 SVGAGI. Germline trimming cut 7 bases from V and 7 bases from J; bases unmatched to any gene: 5.

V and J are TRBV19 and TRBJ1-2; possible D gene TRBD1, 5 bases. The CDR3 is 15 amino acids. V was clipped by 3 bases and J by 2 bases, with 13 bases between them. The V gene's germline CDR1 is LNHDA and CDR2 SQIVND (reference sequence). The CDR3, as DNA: TGTGCCAGTAGTATGGAGTGGGGGGAGAACTATGGCTACACCTTC. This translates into CASSMEWGENYGYTF. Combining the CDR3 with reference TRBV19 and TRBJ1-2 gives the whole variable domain DGGITQSPKYLFRKEGQNVTLSCEQNLNHDAMYWYRQDPGQGLRLIYYSQIVNDFQKGDIAEGYSVSREKKESFPLTVTSAQKNPTAFYLCASSMEWGENYGYTFGSGTRLTVV.

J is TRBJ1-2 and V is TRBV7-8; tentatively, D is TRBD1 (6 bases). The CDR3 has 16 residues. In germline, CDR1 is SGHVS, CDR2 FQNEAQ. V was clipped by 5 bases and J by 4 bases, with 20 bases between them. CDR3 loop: CASSPAAGGAVYGYTF. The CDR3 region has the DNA TGTGCCAGCAGCCCGGCGGCGGGGGGCGCGGTCTATGGCTACACCTTC.

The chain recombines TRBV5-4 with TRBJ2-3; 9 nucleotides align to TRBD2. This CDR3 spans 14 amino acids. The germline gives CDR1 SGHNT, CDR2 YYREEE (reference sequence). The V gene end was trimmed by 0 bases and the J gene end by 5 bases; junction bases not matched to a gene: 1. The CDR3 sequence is CASSLGSGGDTQYF. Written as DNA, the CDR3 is TGTGCCAGCAGCTTGGGTAGCGGGGGAGATACGCAGTATTTT.

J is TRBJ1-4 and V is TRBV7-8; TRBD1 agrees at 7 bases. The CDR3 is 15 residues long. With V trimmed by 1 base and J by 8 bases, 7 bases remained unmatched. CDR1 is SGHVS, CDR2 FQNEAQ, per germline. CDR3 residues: CASSLERQGSEKLFF. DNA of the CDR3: TGTGCCAGCAGCTTAGAAAGACAGGGTAGCGAAAAACTGTTTTTT.

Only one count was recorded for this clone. CDR3 coding DNA: TGTGCCAGCAGCGTACGGCAGCGGAACACTGAAGCTTTCTTT. Amino acid sequence: CASSVRQRNTEAFF. The gene calls are TRBV9 and TRBJ1-1, with D unresolved. V lost 1 base and J 1 base, leaving 8 bases between the germline ends. Germline V gene sequence: CDR1 SGDLS, CDR2 YYNGEE. The CDR3 is 14 residues long.

This CDR3 is CASSPSRTGTRPYEQYF. The CDR3 region has the DNA TGTGCCAGCAGCCCCTCCCGCACCGGGACACGACCTTACGAGCAGTACTTC. The chain employs TRBV7-9 and TRBJ2-7, with a tentative D call TRBD1 (6 bases). CDR1 is SEHNR and CDR2 is FQNEAQ in the germline V gene (reference sequence). Trimming removed 5 bases at V and 4 bases at J, with 24 bases between. The CDR3 runs to 17 residues. Combining the CDR3 with reference TRBV7-9 and TRBJ2-7 gives the whole variable domain DTGVSQNPRHKITKRGQNVTFRCDPISEHNRLYWYRQTLGQGPEFLTYFQNEAQLEKSRLLSDRFSAERPKGSFSTLEIQRTEQGDSAMYLCASSPSRTGTRPYEQYFGPGTRLTVT.

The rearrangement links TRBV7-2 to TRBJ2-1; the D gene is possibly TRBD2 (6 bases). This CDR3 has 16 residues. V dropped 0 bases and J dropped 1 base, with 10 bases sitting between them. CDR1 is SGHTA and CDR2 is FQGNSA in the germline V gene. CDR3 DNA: TGTGCCAGCAGCTTAGCCTTCGCGGGGTCCTACAATGAGCAGTTCTTC. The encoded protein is CASSLAFAGSYNEQFF. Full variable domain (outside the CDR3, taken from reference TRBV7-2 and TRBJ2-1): GAGVSQSPSNKVTEKGKDVELRCDPISGHTALYWYRQSLGQGLEFLIYFQGNSAPDKSGLPSDRFSAERTGGSVSTLTIQRTQQEDSAVYLCASSLAFAGSYNEQFFGPGTRLTVL.

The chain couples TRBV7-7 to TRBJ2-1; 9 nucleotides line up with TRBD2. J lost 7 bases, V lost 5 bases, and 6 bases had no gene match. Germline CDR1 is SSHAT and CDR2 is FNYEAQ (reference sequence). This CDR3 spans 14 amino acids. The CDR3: CASSPAGGWNEQFF. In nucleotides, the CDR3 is TGTGCCAGCAGCCCAGCGGGGGGCTGGAATGAGCAGTTCTTC.

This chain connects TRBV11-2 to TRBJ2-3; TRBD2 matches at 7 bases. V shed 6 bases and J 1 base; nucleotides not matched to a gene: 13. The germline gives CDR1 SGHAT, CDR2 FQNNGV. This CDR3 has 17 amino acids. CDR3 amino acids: CASRRLEGSGGTDTQYF. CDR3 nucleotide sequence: TGTGCCAGCAGGCGTCTTGAAGGGAGCGGGGGCACAGATACGCAGTATTTT.

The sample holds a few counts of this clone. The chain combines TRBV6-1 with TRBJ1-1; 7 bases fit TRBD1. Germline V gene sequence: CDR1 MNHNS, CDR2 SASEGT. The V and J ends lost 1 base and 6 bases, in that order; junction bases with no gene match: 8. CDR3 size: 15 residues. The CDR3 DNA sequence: TGTGCCAGCAGTGAAGGTGTGACAGGGCGTTCTGAAGCTTTCTTT. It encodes CASSEGVTGRSEAFF.

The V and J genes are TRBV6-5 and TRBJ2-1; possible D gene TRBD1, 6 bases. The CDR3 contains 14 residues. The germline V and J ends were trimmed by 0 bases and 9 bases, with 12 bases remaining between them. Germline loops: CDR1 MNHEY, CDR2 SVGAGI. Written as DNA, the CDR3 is TGTGCCAGCAGTTACTCGAACAGGGTCGTTGAGCAGTTCTTC. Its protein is CASSYSNRVVEQFF.

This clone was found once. CDR3 protein: CASSLSSRPGVSYEQYF. The DNA of the CDR3 is TGTGCCAGCAGTTTATCGAGTAGACCAGGGGTCTCCTACGAGCAGTACTTC. The rearrangement links TRBV27 to TRBJ2-7, with a weak D call TRBD1 (6 bases). V lost 0 bases and J lost 0, with 15 bases in between. This CDR3 has 17 residues. CDR1 and CDR2 from the germline V gene are MNHEY and SMNVEV (reference sequence).

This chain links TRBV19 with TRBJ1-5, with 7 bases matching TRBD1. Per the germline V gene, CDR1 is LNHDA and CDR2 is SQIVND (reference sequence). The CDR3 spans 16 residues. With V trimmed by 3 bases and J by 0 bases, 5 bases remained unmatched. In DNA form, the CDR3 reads TGTGCCAGTAGTATCGGGACAGAGTTTAGCAATCAGCCCCAGCATTTT. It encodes CASSIGTEFSNQPQHF.

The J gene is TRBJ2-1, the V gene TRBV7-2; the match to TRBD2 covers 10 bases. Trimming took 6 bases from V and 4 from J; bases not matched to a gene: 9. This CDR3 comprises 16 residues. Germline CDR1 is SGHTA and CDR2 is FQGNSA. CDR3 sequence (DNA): TGTGCCAGCAGGTTAATAGCGGGGGGCTGGTACAATGAGCAGTTCTTC. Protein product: CASRLIAGGWYNEQFF. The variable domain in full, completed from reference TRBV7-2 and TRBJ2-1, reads GAGVSQSPSNKVTEKGKDVELRCDPISGHTALYWYRQSLGQGLEFLIYFQGNSAPDKSGLPSDRFSAERTGGSVSTLTIQRTQQEDSAVYLCASRLIAGGWYNEQFFGPGTRLTVL.

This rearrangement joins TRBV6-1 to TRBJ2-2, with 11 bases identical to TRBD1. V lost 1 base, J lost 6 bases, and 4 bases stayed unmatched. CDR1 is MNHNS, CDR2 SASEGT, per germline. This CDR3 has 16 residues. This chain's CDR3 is CASSEGLGQGAGELFF. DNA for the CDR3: TGTGCCAGCAGTGAAGGTTTGGGACAGGGGGCCGGGGAGCTGTTTTTT.

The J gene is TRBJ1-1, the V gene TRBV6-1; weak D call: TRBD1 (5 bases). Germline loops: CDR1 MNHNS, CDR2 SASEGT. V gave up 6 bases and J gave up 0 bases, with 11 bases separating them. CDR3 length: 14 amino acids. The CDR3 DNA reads TGTGCCAGCAGGGACATCAACATGAACACTGAAGCTTTCTTT. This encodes CASRDINMNTEAFF.

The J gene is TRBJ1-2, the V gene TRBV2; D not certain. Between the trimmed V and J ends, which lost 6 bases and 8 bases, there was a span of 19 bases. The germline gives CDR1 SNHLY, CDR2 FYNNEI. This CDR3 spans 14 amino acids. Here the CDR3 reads CASRRDEGDGGYTF. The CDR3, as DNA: TGTGCCAGCAGACGAGATGAGGGTGATGGAGGCTACACCTTC.

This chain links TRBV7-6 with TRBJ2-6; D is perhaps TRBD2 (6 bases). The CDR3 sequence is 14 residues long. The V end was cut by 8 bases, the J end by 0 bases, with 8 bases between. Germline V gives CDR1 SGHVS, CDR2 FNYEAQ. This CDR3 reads CASGLSSGANVLTF. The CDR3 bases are TGTGCCAGCGGACTAAGCTCTGGGGCCAACGTCCTGACTTTC.

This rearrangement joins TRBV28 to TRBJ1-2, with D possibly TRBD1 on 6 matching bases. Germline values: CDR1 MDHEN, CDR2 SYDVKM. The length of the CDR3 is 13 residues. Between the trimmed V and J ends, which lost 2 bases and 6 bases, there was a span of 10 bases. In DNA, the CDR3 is TGTGCCAGCAGTTTAACAGGGCCCCATGGCTACACCTTC. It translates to CASSLTGPHGYTF.

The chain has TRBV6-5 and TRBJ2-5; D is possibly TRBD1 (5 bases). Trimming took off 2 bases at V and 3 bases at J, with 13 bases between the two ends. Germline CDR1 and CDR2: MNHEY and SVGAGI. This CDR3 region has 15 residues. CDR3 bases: TGTGCCAGCAGTTACCGCGAAGGGGCGAAAGAGACCCAGTACTTC. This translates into CASSYREGAKETQYF.

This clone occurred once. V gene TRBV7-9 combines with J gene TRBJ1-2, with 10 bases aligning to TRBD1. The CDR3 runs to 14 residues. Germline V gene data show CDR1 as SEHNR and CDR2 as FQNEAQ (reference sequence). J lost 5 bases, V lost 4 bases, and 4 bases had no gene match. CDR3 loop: CASSSRDRGYGYTF. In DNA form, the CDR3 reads TGTGCCAGCAGCTCCCGGGACAGGGGATATGGCTACACCTTC.

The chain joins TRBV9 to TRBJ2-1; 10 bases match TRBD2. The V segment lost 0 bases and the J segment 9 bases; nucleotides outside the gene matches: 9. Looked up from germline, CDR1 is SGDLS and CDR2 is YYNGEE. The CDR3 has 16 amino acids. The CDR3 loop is CASSVAKRAGGLEQFF. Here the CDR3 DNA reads TGTGCCAGCAGCGTAGCTAAGCGAGCGGGGGGGCTTGAGCAGTTCTTC.

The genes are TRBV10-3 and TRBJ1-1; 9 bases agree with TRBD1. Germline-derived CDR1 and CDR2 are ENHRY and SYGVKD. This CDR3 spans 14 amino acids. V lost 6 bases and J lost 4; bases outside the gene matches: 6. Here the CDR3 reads CAIRSDRGGTEAFF. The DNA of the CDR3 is TGTGCCATCAGGTCGGACAGGGGTGGCACTGAAGCTTTCTTT.

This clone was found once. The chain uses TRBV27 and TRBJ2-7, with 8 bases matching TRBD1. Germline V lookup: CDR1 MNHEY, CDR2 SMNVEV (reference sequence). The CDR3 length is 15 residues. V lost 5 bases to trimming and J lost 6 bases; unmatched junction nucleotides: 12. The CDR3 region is CASSDPGGAPGEQYF. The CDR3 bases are TGTGCCAGCAGTGACCCAGGGGGCGCCCCGGGCGAGCAGTACTTC.